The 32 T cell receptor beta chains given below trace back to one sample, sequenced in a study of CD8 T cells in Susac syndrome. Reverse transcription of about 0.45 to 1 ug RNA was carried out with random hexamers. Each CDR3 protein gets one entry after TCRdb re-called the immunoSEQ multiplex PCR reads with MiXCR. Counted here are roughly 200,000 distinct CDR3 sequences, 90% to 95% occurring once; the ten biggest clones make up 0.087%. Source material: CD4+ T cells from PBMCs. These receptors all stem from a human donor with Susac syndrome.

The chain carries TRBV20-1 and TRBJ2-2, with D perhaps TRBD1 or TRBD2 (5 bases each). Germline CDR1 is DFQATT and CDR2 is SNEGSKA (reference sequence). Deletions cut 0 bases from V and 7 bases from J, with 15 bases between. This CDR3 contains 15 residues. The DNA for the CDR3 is TGCAGTGCTAGAGATCCACGTCCTGGGGGCGGGGAGCTGTTTTTT. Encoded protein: CSARDPRPGGGELFF.

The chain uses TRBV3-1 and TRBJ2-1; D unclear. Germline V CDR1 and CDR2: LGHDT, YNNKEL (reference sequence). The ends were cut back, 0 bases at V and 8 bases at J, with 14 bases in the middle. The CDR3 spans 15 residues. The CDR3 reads CASSQDPPLIHEQFF. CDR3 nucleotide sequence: TGTGCCAGCAGCCAAGATCCCCCCCTCATCCATGAGCAGTTCTTC.

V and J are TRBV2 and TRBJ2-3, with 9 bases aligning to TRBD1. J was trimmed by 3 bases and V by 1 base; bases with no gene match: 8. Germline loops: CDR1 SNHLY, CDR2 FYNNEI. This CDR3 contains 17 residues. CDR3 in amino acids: CASSEEGTGSGTDTQYF. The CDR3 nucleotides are TGTGCCAGCAGTGAAGAAGGGACAGGGTCTGGAACAGATACGCAGTATTTT.

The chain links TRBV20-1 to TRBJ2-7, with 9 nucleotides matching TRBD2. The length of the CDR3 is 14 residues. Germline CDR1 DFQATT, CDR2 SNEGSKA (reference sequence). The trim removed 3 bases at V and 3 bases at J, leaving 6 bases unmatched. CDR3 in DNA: TGCAGTGCTAGTGTCGCTAGCGGGAACTACGAGCAGTACTTC. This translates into CSASVASGNYEQYF.

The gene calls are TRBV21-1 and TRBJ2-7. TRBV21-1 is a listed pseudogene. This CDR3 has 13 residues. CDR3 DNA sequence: TGTGCCAGCAGGTGGACGGCCTCCTACGAGCAGTACTTC. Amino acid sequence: CASRWTASYEQYF.

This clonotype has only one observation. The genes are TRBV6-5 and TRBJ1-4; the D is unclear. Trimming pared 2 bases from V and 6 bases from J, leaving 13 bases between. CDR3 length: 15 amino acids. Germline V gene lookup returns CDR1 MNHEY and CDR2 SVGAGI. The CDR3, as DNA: TGTGCCAGCAGTTACGACTCTGTCGCCTATGAAAAACTGTTTTTT. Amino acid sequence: CASSYDSVAYEKLFF.

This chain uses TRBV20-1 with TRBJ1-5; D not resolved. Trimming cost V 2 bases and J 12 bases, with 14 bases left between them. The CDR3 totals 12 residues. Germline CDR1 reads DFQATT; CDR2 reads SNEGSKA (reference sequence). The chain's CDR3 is CSARPLALGQHF. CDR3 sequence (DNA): TGCAGTGCTAGACCTCTCGCGTTGGGCCAGCATTTT.

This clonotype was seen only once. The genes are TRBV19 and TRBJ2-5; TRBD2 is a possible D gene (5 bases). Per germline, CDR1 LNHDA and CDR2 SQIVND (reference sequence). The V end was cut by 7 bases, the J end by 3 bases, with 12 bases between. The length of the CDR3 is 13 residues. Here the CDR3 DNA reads TGTGCCAGTACCCCGGGAAGGGAAGAGACCCAGTACTTC. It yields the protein CASTPGREETQYF.

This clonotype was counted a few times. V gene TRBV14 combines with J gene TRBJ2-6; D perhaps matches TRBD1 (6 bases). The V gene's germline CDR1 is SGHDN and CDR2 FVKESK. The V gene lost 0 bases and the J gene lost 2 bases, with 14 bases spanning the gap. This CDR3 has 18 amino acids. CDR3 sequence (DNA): TGTGCCAGCAGCCAAGATGAGGGACATTGGACTGGGGCCAACGTCCTGACTTTC. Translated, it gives CASSQDEGHWTGANVLTF.

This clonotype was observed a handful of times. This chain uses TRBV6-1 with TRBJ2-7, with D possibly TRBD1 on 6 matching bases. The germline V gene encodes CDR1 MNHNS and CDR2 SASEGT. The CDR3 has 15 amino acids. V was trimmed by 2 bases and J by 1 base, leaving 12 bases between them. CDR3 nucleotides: TGTGCCAGCAGTGAAAATTCAGGGGAATCCTACGAGCAGTACTTC. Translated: CASSENSGESYEQYF.

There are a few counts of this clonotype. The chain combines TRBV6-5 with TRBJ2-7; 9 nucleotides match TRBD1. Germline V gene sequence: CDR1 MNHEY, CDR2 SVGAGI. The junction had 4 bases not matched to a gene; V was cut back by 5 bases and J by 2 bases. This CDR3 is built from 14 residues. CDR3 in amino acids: CASSRDRDAYEQYF. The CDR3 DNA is TGTGCCAGCAGTAGGGACAGGGATGCCTACGAGCAGTACTTC.

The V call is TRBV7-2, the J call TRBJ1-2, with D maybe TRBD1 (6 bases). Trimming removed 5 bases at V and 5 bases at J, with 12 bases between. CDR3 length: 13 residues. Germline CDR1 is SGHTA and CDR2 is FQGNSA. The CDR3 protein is CASSPDSSYGYTF. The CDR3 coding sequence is TGTGCCAGCAGCCCGGACAGTTCATATGGCTACACCTTC.

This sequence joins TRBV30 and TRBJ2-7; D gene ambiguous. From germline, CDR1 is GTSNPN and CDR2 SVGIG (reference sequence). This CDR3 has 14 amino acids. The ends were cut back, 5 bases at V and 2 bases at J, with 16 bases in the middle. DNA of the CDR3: TGTGCCTGGTCAAGAAGGCTTACCGCCTACGAGCAGTACTTC. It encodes CAWSRRLTAYEQYF.

CDR3 sequence: CASSEGPGTFWGTQYF. CDR3 sequence (DNA): TGTGCCAGCAGTGAGGGGCCAGGGACCTTCTGGGGGACCCAGTACTTC. This chain joins TRBV6-1 and TRBJ2-5; D is tentatively TRBD1 or TRBD2 (5 bases each). CDR3 length: 16 amino acids. Germline lookup yields CDR1 MNHNS and CDR2 SASEGT. Trimming shortened V by 3 bases and J by 7 bases, and 21 bases separated the two germline ends.

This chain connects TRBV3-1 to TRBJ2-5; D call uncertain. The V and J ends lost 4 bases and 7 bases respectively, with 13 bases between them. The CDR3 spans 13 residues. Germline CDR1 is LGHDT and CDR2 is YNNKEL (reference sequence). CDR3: CASSPRGSGTQYF. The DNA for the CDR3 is TGTGCCAGCAGCCCCCGTGGATCAGGGACCCAGTACTTC.

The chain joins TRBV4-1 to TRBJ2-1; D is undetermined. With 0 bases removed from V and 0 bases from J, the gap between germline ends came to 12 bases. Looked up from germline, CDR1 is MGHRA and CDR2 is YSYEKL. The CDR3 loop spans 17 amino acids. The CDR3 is CASSQDSGFSSYNEQFF. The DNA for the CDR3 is TGCGCCAGCAGCCAAGATTCCGGGTTCAGCTCCTACAATGAGCAGTTCTTC.

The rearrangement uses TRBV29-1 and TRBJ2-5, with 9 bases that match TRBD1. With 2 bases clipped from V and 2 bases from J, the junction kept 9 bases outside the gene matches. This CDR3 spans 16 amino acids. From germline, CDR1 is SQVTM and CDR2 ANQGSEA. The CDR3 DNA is TGCAGCGTTGAACGCTTTACAGGGGGCCATCAAGAGACCCAGTACTTC. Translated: CSVERFTGGHQETQYF.

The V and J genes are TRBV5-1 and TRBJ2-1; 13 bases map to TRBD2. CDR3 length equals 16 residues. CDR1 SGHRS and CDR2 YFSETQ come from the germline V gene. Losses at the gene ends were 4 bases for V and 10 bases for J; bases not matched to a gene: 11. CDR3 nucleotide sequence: TGCGCCAGCAGCGCGATGACTAGCGGGAGGTTAGACGAGCAGTTCTTC. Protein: CASSAMTSGRLDEQFF.

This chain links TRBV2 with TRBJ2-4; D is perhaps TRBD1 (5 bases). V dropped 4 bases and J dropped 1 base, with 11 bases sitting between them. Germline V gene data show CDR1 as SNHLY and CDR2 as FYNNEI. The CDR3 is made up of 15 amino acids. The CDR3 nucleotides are TGTGCCAGCAGTGGGGGCCTCGTGGCCAAAAACATTCAGTACTTC. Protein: CASSGGLVAKNIQYF.

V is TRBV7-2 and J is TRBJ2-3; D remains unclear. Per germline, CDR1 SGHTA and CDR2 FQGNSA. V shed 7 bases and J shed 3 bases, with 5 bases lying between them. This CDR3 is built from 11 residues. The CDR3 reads CASTATDTQYF. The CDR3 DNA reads TGTGCCAGCACAGCGACAGATACGCAGTATTTT.

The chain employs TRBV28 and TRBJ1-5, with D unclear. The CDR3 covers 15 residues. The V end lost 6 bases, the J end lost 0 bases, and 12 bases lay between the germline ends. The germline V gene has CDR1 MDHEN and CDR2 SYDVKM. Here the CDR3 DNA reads TGTGCCAGCAGAATCAGACGGAGTAGCAATCAGCCCCAGCATTTT. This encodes CASRIRRSSNQPQHF.

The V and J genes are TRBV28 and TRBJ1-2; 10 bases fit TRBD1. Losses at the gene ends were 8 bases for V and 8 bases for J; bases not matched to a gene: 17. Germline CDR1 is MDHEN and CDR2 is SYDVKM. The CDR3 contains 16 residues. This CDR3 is CASSNARPGTGVGYTF. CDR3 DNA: TGTGCCAGCTCGAACGCTCGACCCGGGACAGGGGTAGGCTACACCTTC.

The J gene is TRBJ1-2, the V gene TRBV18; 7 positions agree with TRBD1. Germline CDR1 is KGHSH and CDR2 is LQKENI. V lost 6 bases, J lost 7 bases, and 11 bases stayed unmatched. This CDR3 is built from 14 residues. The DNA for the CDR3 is TGTGCCAGCTCCCTAATGGGACAGACAACTGGCTACACCTTC. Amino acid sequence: CASSLMGQTTGYTF.

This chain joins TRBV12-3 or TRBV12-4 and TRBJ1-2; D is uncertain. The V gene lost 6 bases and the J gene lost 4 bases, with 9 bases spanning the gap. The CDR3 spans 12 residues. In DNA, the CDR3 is TGTGCCAGCAGCCAGCTGGGCTATGGCTACACCTTC. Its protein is CASSQLGYGYTF.

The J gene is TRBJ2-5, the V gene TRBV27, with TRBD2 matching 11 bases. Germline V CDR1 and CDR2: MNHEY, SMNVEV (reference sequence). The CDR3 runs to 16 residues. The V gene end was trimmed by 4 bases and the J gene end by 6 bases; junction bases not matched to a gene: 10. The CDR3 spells CASSSISSGRLKTQYF. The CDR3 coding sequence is TGTGCCAGCAGTTCGATTTCTAGCGGGAGGTTAAAGACCCAGTACTTC.

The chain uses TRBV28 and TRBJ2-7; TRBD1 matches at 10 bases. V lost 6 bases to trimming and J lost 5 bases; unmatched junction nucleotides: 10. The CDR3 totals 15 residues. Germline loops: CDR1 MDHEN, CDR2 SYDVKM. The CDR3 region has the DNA TGTGCCAGCAGCACAGCGGGACAGGGGTACCACGAGCAGTACTTC. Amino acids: CASSTAGQGYHEQYF.

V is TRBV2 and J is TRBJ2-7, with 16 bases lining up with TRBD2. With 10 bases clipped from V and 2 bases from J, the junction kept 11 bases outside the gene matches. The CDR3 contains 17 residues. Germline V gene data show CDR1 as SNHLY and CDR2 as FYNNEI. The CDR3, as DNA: TGTGCCAACTTGCCCCCGGGACTAGCGGGAGGGCCCTACGAGCAGTACTTC. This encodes CANLPPGLAGGPYEQYF.

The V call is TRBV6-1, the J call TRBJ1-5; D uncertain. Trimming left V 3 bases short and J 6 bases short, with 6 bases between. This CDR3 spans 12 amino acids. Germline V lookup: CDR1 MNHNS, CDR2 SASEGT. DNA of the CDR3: TGTGCCAGCAGTGAGGGGAGTCAGCCCCAGCATTTT. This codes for CASSEGSQPQHF.

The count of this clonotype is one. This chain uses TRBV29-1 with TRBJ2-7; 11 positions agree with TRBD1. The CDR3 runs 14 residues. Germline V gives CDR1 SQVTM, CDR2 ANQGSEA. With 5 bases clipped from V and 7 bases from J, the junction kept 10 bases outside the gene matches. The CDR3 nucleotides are TGCAGCGTTAGGGGACAGGGGGGACTCGAAGAGCAGTACTTC. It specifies CSVRGQGGLEEQYF.

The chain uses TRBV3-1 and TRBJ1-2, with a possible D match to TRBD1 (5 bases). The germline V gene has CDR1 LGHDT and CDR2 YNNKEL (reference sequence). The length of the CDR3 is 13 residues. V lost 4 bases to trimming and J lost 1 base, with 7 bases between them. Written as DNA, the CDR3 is TGTGCCAGCAGCCCGACAGATAACTATGGCTACACCTTC. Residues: CASSPTDNYGYTF.

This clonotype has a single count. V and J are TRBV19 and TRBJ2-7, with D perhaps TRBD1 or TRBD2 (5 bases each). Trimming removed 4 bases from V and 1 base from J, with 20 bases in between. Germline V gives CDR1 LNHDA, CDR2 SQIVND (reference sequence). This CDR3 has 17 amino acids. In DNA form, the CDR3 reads TGTGCCAGTAGTAGGAGATCAGAACCGGGACGGTCCTACGAGCAGTACTTC. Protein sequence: CASSRRSEPGRSYEQYF.

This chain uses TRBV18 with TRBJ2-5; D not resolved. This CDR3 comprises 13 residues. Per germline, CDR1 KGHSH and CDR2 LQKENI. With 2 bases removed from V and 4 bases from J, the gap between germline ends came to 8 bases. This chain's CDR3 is CASSPRGGETQYF. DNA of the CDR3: TGTGCCAGCTCACCAAGAGGCGGAGAGACCCAGTACTTC.